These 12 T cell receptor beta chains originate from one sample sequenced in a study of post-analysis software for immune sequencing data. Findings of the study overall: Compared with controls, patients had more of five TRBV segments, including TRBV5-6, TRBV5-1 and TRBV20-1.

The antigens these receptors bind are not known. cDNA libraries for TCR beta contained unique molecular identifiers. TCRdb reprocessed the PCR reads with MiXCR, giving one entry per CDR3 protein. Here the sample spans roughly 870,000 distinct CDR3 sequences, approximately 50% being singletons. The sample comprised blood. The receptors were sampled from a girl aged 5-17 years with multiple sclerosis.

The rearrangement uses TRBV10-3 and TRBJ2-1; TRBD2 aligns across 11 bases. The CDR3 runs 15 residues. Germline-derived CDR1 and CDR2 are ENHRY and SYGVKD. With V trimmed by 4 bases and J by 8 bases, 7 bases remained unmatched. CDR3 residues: CAISGLAGFVDEQFF. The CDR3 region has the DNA TGTGCCATCAGTGGACTAGCGGGATTTGTGGATGAGCAGTTCTTC.

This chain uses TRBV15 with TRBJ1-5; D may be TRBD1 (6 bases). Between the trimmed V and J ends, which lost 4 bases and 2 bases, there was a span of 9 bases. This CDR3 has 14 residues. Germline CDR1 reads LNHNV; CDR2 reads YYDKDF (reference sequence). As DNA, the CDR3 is TGTGCCACCAGCAACGACAGGCGCAATCAGCCCCAGCATTTT. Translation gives CATSNDRRNQPQHF.

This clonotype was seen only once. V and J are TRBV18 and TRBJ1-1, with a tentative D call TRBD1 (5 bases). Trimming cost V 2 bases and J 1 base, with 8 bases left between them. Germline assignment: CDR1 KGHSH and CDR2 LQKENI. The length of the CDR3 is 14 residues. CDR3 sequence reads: CASSPIDRNTEAFF. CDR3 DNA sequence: TGTGCCAGCTCACCAATAGACAGGAACACTGAAGCTTTCTTT.

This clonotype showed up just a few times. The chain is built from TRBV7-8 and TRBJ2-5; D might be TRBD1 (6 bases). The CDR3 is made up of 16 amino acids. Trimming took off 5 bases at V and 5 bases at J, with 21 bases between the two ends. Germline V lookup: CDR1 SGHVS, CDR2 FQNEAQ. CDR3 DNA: TGTGCCAGCAGCATGCCGGGACAAGGTATCCGCGAGACCCAGTACTTC. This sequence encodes CASSMPGQGIRETQYF. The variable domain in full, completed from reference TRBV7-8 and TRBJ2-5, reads GAGVSQSPRYKVAKRGQDVALRCDPISGHVSLFWYQQALGQGPEFLTYFQNEAQLDKSGLPSDRFFAERPEGSVSTLKIQRTQQEDSAVYLCASSMPGQGIRETQYFGPGTRLLVL.

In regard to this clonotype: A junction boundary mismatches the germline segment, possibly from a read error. The CDR3 DNA is TGCGCCAGCAGTCTTTCCATTTCCTACGAGCAGTACTTC. This gives the protein CASSLSISYEQYF. This chain uses TRBV27 with TRBJ2-7; D gene unclear. The CDR3 has 13 residues. Looked up from germline, CDR1 is MNHEY and CDR2 is SMNVEV (reference sequence).

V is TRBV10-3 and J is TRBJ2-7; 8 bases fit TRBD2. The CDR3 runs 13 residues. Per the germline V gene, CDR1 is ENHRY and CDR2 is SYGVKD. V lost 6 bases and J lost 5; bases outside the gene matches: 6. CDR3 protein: CAISQRELNEQYF. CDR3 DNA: TGTGCCATCAGCCAGCGGGAGTTGAACGAGCAGTACTTC.

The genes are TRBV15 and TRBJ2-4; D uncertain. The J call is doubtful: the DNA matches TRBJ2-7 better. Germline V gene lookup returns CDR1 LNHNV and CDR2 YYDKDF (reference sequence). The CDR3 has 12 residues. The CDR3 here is CATSRVRYEQYF. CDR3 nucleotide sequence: TGTGCCACCAGCAGAGTTAGGTACGAGCAGTACTTC.

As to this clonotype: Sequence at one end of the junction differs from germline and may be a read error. The CDR3 loop is CVSSFFRDEQYF. The CDR3 DNA is TGTGTCAGCAGTTTTTTCAGGGACGAGCAGTACTTC. This chain uses TRBV12-3 or TRBV12-4 with TRBJ2-7; D possibly corresponds to TRBD1 (5 bases). There are 12 residues in the CDR3.

CDR3 in DNA: TGTGCCAGCAGTCATGGGACTAGCGGGGGGCCGCCCTACGAGCAGTACTTC. Translation: CASSHGTSGGPPYEQYF. This chain connects TRBV12-3 or TRBV12-4 to TRBJ2-7; 15 bases line up with TRBD2. After removal of 5 bases from V and 2 bases from J, the junction contained 7 bases not matched to a gene. The CDR3 consists of 17 residues.

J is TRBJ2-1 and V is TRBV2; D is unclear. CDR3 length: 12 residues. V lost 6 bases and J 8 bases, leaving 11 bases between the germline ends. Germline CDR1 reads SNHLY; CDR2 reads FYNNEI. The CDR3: CASSPTRHEQFF. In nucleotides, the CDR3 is TGTGCCAGCAGCCCAACAAGGCATGAGCAGTTCTTC.

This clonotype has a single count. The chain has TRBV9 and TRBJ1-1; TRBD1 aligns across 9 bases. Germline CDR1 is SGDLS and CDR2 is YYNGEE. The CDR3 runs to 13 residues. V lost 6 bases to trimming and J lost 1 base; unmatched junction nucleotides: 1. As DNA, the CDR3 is TGTGCCAGCAAGGGACAGGGGAACACTGAAGCTTTCTTT. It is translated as CASKGQGNTEAFF.

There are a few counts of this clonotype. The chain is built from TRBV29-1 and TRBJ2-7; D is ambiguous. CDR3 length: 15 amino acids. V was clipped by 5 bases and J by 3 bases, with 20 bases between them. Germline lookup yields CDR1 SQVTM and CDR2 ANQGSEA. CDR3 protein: CSVISAQGGIYEQYF. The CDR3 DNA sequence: TGCAGCGTTATCTCGGCCCAAGGCGGCATCTACGAGCAGTACTTC.